Listed below are T cell receptor beta chains from one sample, sequenced in a study of CD4 T cells in relation to SARS-CoV-2 and coronaviruses. Only in-frame clones appear in the TCRdb table, and some are missing; sequencing was by immunoSEQ multiplex PCR. The sample shows around 35,000 clones, roughly 88% of them seen only once. The sample comprised memory CD4+ T cells from PBMCs. The receptors come from an adult with COVID-19. The conserved cysteine and the conserved F or W are not part of the CDR3 here. D genes are given only for firm matches.

TRBJ2-7,.,TRBV28,AIFSGTHEQY
TRBJ1-3,.,TRBV11-1,ASSLALDATGNTIY
TRBJ2-2,.,TRBV20-1,SASHGRTGELF
TRBJ1-2,.,TRBV3-1/TRBV3-2,ASSQGNSDYGYT
TRBJ2-3,.,TRBV7-3,ASSLQGPDTQY
TRBJ1-2,.,TRBV20-1,SASESGQLGYGYT
TRBJ1-6,.,TRBV28,ASSLRQGSASPLH
TRBJ2-3,TRBD2,TRBV5-1,ASSQGLATDTQY
TRBJ2-3,.,TRBV5-6,ASWAPRATDTQY
TRBJ2-7,TRBD1,TRBV7-2,ASSTGTGPYEQY
TRBJ2-1,TRBD2,TRBV18,ASSPFSGSRDNEQF
TRBJ2-5,.,TRBV28,ASTLRSGETQY
TRBJ2-7,TRBD1,TRBV5-1,ASSLGQGSPYEQY
TRBJ2-3,TRBD2,TRBV9,ASSVASGESTDTQY
TRBJ1-6,.,TRBV2,ASSYQGIQFNSPLH
TRBJ2-7,TRBD1,TRBV28,GTGNNEQY
TRBJ2-2,.,TRBV9,ASSPTGPRTGELF
TRBJ2-3,.,TRBV20-1,SADTDTQY
TRBJ2-1,.,TRBV7-3,ASSFNTGVAEQF
TRBJ2-1,TRBD2,TRBV6-4,ASSGSGGGNEQF
TRBJ1-1,.,TRBV7-2,ASSLASQQAF
TRBJ2-6,.,TRBV7-3,ASSPQPGNSGANVLT
TRBJ2-2,.,TRBV29-1,SAGASTGELF
TRBJ1-4,.,TRBV11-3,ASSPVGGPGEKLF
TRBJ2-2,.,TRBV6-5,ASTQDPLNTGELF
TRBJ2-3,.,TRBV15,ATSRDRQVQY
TRBJ2-3,TRBD2,TRBV13,ASSFRTSAFTDTQY
TRBJ2-5,.,TRBV19,ASSGPLGTQY
TRBJ2-7,.,TRBV28,APRGEQREQY
TRBJ1-1,TRBD1,TRBV19,ASEGQGNTEAF
TRBJ1-1,.,TRBV29-1,SALVVFGSTEAF
TRBJ2-3,TRBD2,TRBV5-4,ASSPREGRGDTQY
TRBJ2-5,.,TRBV9,ASSPRGGGETQY
TRBJ1-5,TRBD1,TRBV5-8,ASSPRDRVDHQPQH
TRBJ1-4,TRBD1,TRBV19,ATTNRGVGGEKLF
TRBJ1-5,.,TRBV6-1,ASSEANQPQH
TRBJ1-2,.,TRBV19,ASSVYYGYT
TRBJ2-4,TRBD2,TRBV15,ATSRSGSIENIQY
TRBJ1-5,.,TRBV3-1/TRBV3-2,ASSQGRLQH